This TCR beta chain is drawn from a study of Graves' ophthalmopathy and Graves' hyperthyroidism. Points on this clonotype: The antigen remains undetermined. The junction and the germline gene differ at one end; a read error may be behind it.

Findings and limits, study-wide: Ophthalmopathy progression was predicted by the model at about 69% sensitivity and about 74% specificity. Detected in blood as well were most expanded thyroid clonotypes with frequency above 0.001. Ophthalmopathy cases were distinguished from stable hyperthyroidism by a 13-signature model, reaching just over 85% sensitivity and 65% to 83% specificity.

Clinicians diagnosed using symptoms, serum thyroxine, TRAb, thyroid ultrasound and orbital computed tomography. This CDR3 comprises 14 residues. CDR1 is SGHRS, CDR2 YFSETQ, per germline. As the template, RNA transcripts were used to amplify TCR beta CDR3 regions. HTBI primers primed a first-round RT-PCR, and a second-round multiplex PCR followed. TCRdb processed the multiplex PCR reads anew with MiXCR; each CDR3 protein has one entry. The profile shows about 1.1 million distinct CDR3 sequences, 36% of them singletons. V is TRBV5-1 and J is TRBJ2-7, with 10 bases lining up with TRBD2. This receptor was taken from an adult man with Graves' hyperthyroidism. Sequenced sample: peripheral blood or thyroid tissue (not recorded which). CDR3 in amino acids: CASSLESLAGEQYF. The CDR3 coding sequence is TGTGCCAGCAGCTTAGAGTCACTAGCGGGAGAGCAGTACTTC.